Detailed here is one TCR beta chain. The protocol was immunoSEQ multiplex PCR, while the TCRdb copy is restricted to in-frame clones and leaves out a portion. This table holds some 58,000 clones, about nine tenths found once. This sample was taken from a study of blood T cell repertoires in COVID-19. Study-level background: The origin of the acute and convalescent COVID-19 samples was the United States, Italy and Spain.

Germline CDR1 and CDR2: SGHAT and FQNNGV. The CDR3 is 13 amino acids. V lost 6 bases to trimming and J lost 0 bases, with 8 bases between them. The material sequenced was peripheral blood. The rearrangement uses TRBV11-2 and TRBJ2-5; D is undetermined. This receptor was obtained from a man aged 40-49 years with acute or convalescent COVID-19. The DNA of the CDR3 is TGTGCCAGCAGAACTTCGTACCAAGAGACCCAGTACTTC. Its protein product is CASRTSYQETQYF.